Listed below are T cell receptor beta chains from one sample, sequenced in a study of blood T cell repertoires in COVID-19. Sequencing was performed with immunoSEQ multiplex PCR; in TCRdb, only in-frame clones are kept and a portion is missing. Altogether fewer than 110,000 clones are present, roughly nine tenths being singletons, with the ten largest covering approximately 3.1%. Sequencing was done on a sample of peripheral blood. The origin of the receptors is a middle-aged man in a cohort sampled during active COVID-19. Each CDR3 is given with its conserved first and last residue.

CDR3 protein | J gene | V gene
CASSGLAGGQITDTQYF | TRBJ2-3 | TRBV9
CASSRRGDNQPQHF | TRBJ1-5 | TRBV6-5
CASSLALLGQGGLFF | TRBJ1-4 | TRBV5-1
CASSLGRERFEQFF | TRBJ2-1 | TRBV7-2
CASSQMVLFQEVDCEAFF | TRBJ1-1 | TRBV21-1
CASSQDGRRDGYTF | TRBJ1-2 | TRBV3-1/TRBV3-2
CASSLSGGETQYF | TRBJ2-5 | TRBV7-2
CASSPTRDRGETQYF | TRBJ2-5 | TRBV7-7
CASSQLAGGLYNEQFF | TRBJ2-1 | TRBV4-2
CASSPPGTSGNNEQFF | TRBJ2-1 | TRBV9
CASSQDLAPNYGYTF | TRBJ1-2 | TRBV4-1
CASGSYNSPLHF | TRBJ1-6 | TRBV19
CASGRTSGASGDTQYF | TRBJ2-3 | TRBV7-8